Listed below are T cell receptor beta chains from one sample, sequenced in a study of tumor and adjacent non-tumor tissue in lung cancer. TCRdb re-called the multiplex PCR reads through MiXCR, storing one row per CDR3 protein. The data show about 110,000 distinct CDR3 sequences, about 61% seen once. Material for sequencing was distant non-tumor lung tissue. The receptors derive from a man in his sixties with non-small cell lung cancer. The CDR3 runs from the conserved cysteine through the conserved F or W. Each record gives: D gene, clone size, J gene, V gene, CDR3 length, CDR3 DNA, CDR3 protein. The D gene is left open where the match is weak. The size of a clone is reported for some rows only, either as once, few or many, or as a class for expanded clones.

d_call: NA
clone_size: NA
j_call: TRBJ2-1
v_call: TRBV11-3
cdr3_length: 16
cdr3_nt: TGTGCCAGCATCTCATACTCGGGAGCGGGGGACAGTGAACAGTTCTTC
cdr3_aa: CASISYSGAGDSEQFF

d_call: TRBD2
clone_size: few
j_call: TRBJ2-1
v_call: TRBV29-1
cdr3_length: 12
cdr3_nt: TGCAGCGCCCAACTAGCGGACAATGAGCAATTCTTC
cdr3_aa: CSAQLADNEQFF

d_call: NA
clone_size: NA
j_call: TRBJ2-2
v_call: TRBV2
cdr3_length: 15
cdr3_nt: TGTGCCAACAGTGAACTCTTATCTCAGAGCGGGGAGCTGTTTTTT
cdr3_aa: CANSELLSQSGELFF

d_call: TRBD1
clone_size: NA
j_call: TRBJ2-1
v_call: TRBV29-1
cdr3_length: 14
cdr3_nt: TGCAGCGCTGAGGAAGGGGGCTCCTGCAATGAGCAGTTCTTC
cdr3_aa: CSAEEGGSCNEQFF

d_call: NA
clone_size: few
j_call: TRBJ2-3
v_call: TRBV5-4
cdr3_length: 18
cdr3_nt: TGTGCCAGCAGCTGGGGGCAGGGTGGGCAACCTAGCACAGATACGCAGTATTTT
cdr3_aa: CASSWGQGGQPSTDTQYF

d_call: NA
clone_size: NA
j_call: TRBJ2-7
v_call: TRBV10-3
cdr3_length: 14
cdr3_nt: TGTGCCATCAGTGACGTGAGGACCTCCTACGAGCAGTACTTC
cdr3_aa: CAISDVRTSYEQYF

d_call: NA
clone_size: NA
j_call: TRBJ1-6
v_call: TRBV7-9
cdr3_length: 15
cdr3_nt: TGTGCCAGCAGGTCCGGGAGCATCGGTGATTCACCCCTCCACTTT
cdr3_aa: CASRSGSIGDSPLHF

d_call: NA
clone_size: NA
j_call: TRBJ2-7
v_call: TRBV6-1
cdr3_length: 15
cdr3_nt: TGTGCCAGCAGAACCATAGGGGATGGCTCCTATGAGCAGTACTTC
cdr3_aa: CASRTIGDGSYEQYF

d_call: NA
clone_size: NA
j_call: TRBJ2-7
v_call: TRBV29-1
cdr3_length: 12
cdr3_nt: TGCAGCGTGCAGAGGCGTCAGCGAGAGCAGTACTTC
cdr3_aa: CSVQRRQREQYF

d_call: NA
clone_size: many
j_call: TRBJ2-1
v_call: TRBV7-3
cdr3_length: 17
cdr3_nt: TGTGCCAGCAGCTACCTTCCCGCGGGACAGCTATACAATGAGCAGTTCTTC
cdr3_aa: CASSYLPAGQLYNEQFF

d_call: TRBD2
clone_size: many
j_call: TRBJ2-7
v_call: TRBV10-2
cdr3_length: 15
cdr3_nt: TGCGCCACAACCGGGACTAGCGGGACAGCCTACGAGCAGTACTTC
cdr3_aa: CATTGTSGTAYEQYF

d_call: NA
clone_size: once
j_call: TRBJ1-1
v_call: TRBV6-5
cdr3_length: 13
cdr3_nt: TGTGCCAGTAGACCCAGGGTTGACACTGAAGCTTTCTTT
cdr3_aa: CASRPRVDTEAFF

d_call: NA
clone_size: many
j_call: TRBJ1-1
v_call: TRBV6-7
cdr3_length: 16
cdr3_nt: TGTGCCAGCAGTTACTCGATAGGGGGTTGGAACACTGAAGCTTTCTTT
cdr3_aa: CASSYSIGGWNTEAFF

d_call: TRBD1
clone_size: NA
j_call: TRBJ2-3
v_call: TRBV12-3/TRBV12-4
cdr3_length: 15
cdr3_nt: TGTGCCAGCAGTTTGGGCAGGGGGCAAATAGATACGCAGTGTTTT
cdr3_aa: CASSLGRGQIDTQCF

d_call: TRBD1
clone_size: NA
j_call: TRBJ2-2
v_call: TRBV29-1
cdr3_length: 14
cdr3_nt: TGCAGCGTGAAGGACAGGGGAGGGCCCGGGGAGCTATTTTTT
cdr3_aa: CSVKDRGGPGELFF

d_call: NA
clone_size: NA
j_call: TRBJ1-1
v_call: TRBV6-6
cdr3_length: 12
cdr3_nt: TGTGTCAGCAGCCTCGGGACCTCTGAAGCTTACTTT
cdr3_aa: CVSSLGTSEAYF

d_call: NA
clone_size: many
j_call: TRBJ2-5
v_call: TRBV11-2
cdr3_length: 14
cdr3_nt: TGTGCCAGCAGCTTATATACCTCGGGAGAGACCCAGTACTTC
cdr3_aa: CASSLYTSGETQYF

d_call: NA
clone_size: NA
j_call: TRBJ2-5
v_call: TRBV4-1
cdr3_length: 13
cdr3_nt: TGCATCAGCAGCCAGGATTCATTGGAGACCCAGTACTTC
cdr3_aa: CISSQDSLETQYF

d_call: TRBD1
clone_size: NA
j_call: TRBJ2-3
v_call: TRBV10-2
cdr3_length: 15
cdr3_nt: TGTGCCAGCATGGGACAGCTCTCTAGCACAGATACGCAGTATTTT
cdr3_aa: CASMGQLSSTDTQYF

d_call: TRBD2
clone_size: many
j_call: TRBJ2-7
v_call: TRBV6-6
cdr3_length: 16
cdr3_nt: TGTGCCAGCAGTGTACTTAGCGGGGAGAAATTCGACGAGCAGTACTTC
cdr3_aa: CASSVLSGEKFDEQYF

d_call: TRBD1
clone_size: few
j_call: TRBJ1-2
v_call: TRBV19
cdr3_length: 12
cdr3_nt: TGTGCCAGTAACCAGGGGGCTCGAGGCTACACCTTC
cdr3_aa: CASNQGARGYTF

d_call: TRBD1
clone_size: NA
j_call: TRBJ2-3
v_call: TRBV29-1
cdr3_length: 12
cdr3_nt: TGCAGCGTTGAAAGGGGGCAAGATATGCAGTATTTT
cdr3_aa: CSVERGQDMQYF

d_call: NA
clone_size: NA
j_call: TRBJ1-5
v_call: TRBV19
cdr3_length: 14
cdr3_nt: TGTGCCAATAGTGACACAGGGATTGGTCAGCCCCAGCATTTT
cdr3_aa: CANSDTGIGQPQHF

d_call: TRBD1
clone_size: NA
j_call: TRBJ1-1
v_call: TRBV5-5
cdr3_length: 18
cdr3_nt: TGTGCCAGCAGCCTTTGGGGGACAGGGCGAGGAAAAAGCACTGAAGCTTTCTTT
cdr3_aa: CASSLWGTGRGKSTEAFF

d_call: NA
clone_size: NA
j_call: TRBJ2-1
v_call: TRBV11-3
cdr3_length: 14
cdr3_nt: TGTGCCACCAGGCGGACTTCTACGTCTAGTGAGCAGTTCTTC
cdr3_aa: CATRRTSTSSEQFF

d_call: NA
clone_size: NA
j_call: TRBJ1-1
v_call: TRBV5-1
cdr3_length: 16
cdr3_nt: TGCGCCAGCAGCTTTGCCGGGTCACAACTGAACGCTGAAGCTTTCTTT
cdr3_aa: CASSFAGSQLNAEAFF

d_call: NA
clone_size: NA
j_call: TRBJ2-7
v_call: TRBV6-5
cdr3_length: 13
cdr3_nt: TGTGCCAGCAGACCCGGGCACACCTACAAGCAGTACTTC
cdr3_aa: CASRPGHTYKQYF

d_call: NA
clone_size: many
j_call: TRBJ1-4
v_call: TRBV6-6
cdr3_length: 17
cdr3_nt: TGTGCCAGCAGTTACTCAGGGGAGGGAAGGGGAAATGAAAAACTGTTTTTT
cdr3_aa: CASSYSGEGRGNEKLFF

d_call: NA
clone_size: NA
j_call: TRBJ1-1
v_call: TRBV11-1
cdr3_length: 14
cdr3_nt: TGTGTCAACAGCTTATCGGCGGGCGAGACCGGAGCTTTCTTT
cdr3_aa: CVNSLSAGETGAFF